This record looks at one T cell receptor beta chain sequence and its context. The antigen remains undetermined. The sample is drawn from a study of T cell responses to AZD1222 COVID-19 vaccine. General study results and limits: Females outnumbered males among donors, who were mostly white British; clonal diversity was possibly underestimated. All repertoire sampling was performed exclusively after the peak T cell response.

The data were produced by immunoSEQ multiplex PCR, yet TCRdb's version contains in-frame clones alone and is incomplete. This table holds 140,000 to 150,000 clones, 75% to 95% found once. This CDR3 region has 15 residues. Germline V lookup: CDR1 LGHDT, CDR2 YNNKEL (reference sequence). Trimming pared 0 bases from V and 4 bases from J, leaving 12 bases between. The sample here was peripheral blood, taken on day 0 of MenACWY control vaccination. The chain couples TRBV3-1 (or the pseudogene TRBV3-2) to TRBJ1-2; D not resolved. The origin of this receptor is an adult in good health. The CDR3 here is CASSQDRRQIYGYTF. In nucleotides, the CDR3 is TGTGCCAGCAGCCAAGATCGGAGGCAGATCTATGGCTACACCTTC.